A single T cell receptor beta chain is shown here with its context. V was cut by 3 bases and J by 8 bases, with 16 bases left in between. Germline V gene lookup returns CDR1 GTSNPN and CDR2 SVGIG (reference sequence). The CDR3 is made up of 13 amino acids. The repertoire was sequenced with immunoSEQ multiplex PCR; TCRdb's copy has only in-frame clones and lacks some. The sample records roughly 190,000 clones, roughly four fifths being singletons. The data were taken from a study of blood T cell repertoires in COVID-19. Background on the study: Sites across the United States, Italy and Spain contributed samples from acute and convalescent COVID-19. Sources were T cells, B-cell-depleted T cells, or PBMCs; the material itself was cDNA or gDNA.

The source material was peripheral blood. The chain employs TRBV30 and TRBJ1-2, with no clear D. This clonotype was sampled from a middle-aged woman with acute or convalescent COVID-19. The CDR3 here is CAWSAVAGGGYTF. DNA of the CDR3: TGTGCCTGGAGCGCTGTGGCGGGAGGAGGCTACACCTTC.